This T cell receptor beta chain was profiled in a study of T cells after yellow fever vaccination. Study summary: Preparing low-cell-number fractions relied on SMART-Seq v4 Ultra Low Input.

This clonotype was counted between two and nine times. Its antigen remains unidentified. This CDR3 comprises 18 residues. V shed 5 bases, J shed 3 bases, and the junction held 11 bases outside the gene matches. Study-level points and caveats: Post-booster reappearance was seen for most primary-vaccination clones (around 97% CD4, around 89% CD8). Only a small proportion of the clonotypes turned up in both the CD4 and the CD8 compartments, likely arising from convergent recombination.

TCRdb redid the calling of the 5' RACE reads with MiXCR, one entry per CDR3 protein. Here the sample spans hundreds of thousands of distinct CDR3 sequences, around an eighth being singletons. The sample was PBMCs, taken on the day of the yellow fever booster vaccination. The source is a man aged 25-45 years who received the YFV17D yellow fever vaccine. The genes are TRBV12-3 or TRBV12-4 and TRBJ2-6, with 9 bases identical to TRBD1. The DNA of the CDR3 is TGTGCCAGCAGTGCCTATCGGGACAGGGCTGGTGGGGCCAACGTCCTGACTTTC. It specifies CASSAYRDRAGGANVLTF.